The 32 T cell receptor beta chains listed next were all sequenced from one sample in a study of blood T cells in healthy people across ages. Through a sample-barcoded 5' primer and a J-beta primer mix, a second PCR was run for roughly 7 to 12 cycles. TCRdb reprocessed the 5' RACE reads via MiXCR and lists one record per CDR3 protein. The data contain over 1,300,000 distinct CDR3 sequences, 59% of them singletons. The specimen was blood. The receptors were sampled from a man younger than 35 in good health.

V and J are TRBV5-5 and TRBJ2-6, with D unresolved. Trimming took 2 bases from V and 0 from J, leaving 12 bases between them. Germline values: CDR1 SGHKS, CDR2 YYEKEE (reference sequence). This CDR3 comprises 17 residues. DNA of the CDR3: TGTGCCAGCAGCTTAGAACGGAACCACTCTGGGGCCAACGTCCTGACTTTC. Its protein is CASSLERNHSGANVLTF.

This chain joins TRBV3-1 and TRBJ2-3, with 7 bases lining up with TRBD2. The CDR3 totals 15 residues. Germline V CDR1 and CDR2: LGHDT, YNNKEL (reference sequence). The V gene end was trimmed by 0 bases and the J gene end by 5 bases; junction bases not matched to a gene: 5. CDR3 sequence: CASSQDTASGDTQYF. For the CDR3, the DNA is TGTGCCAGCAGCCAAGATACGGCTAGCGGAGATACGCAGTATTTT.

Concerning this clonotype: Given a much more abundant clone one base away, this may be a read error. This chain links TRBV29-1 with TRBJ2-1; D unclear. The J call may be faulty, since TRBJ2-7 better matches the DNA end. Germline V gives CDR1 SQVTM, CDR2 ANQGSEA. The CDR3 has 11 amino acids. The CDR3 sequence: CSVELGNEQYF. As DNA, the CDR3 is TGCAGCGTTGAACTGGGCAATGAGCAGTACTTC.

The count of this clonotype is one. CDR3 sequence (DNA): TGTGCCAGCAGTTTACCCTTTTGGACTAGCGGGAAAACCCATGAGCAGTTCTTC. Amino acid sequence: CASSLPFWTSGKTHEQFF. The chain joins TRBV28 to TRBJ2-1; TRBD2 matches at 12 bases. CDR1 and CDR2 from the germline V gene are MDHEN and SYDVKM. J gave up 8 bases and V 2 bases, and 13 bases lay outside the gene matches. The CDR3 runs to 18 residues.

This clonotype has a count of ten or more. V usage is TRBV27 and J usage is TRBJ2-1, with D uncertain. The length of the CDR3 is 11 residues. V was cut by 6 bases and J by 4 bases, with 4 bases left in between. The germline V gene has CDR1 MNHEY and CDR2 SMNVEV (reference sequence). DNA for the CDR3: TGTGCCAGCAGCCAGTACAATGAGCAGTTCTTC. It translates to CASSQYNEQFF.

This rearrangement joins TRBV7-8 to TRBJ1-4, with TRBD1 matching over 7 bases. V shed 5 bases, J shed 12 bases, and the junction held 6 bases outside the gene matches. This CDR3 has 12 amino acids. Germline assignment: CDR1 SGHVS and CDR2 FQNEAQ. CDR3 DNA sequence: TGTGCCAGCAGCCCGACAGGGAGGGAACTGTTTTTT. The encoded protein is CASSPTGRELFF.

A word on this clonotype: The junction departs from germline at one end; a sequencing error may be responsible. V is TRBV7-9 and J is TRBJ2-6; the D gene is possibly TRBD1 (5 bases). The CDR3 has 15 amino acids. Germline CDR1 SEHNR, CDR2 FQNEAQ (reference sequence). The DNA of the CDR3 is TGTGCCAGCAGCTTAGTTGGGGCTGGGGCCACCGTCCTGACTTTC. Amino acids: CASSLVGAGATVLTF.

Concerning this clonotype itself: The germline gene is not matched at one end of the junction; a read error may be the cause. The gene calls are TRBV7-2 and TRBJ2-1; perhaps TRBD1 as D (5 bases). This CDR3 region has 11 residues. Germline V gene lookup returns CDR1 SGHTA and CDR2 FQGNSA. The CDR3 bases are TGTGTCAGCAGGGCAGGAATTGAGCAGTTCTTC. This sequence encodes CVSRAGIEQFF.

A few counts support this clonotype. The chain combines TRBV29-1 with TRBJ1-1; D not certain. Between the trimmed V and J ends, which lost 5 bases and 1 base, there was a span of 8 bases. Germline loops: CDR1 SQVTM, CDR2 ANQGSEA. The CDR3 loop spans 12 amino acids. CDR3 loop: CSVTRGNTEAFF. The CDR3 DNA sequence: TGCAGCGTTACCCGGGGGAACACTGAAGCTTTCTTT.

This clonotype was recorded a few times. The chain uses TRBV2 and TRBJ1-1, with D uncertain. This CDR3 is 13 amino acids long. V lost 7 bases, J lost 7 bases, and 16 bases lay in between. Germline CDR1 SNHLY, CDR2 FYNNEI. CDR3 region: CASTADGQLEAFF. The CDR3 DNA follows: TGTGCCAGCACTGCCGACGGCCAACTTGAAGCTTTCTTT.

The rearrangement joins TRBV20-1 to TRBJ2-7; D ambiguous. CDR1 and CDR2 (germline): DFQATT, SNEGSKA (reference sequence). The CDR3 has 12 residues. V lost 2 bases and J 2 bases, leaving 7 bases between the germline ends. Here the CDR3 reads CSARHLPYEQYF. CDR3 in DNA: TGCAGTGCTAGACACCTTCCCTACGAGCAGTACTTC.

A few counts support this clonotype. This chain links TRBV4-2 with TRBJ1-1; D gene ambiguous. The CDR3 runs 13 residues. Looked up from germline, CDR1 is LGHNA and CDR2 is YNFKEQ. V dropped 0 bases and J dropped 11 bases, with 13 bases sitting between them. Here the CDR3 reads CASSQDKSLEAFF. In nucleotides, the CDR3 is TGTGCCAGCAGCCAAGATAAGTCTTTAGAGGCTTTCTTT.

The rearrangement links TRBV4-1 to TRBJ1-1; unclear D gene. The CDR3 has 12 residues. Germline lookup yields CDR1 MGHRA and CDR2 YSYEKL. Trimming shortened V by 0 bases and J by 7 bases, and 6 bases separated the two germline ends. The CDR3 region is CASSQDGFEAFF. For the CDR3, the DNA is TGCGCCAGCAGCCAAGACGGCTTTGAAGCTTTCTTT.

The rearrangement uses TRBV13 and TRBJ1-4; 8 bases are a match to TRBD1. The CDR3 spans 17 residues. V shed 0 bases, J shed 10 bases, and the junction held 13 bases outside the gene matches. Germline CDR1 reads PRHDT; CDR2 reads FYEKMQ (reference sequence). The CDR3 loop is CASSLGLGSGGRGKLFF. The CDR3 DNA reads TGTGCCAGCAGCTTAGGCCTCGGGTCAGGGGGCCGTGGAAAACTGTTTTTT.

CDR3 nucleotide sequence: TGTGCCAGCAGCCCCGGACTAGTGGGAGGGCTCAATGAGCAGTTCTTC. Translation: CASSPGLVGGLNEQFF. The chain recombines TRBV4-2 with TRBJ2-1, with 7 bases matching TRBD2. The CDR3 spans 16 residues. The trim removed 4 bases at V and 6 bases at J, leaving 12 bases unmatched. In germline, CDR1 is LGHNA, CDR2 YNFKEQ.

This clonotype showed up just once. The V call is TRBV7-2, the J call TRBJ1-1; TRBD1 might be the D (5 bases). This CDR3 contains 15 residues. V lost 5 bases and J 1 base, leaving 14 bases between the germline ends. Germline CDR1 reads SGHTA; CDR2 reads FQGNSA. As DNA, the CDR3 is TGTGCCAGCAGCGCCGGGGGGGGAGGGAACACTGAAGCTTTCTTT. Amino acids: CASSAGGGGNTEAFF. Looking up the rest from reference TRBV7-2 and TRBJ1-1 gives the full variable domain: GAGVSQSPSNKVTEKGKDVELRCDPISGHTALYWYRQSLGQGLEFLIYFQGNSAPDKSGLPSDRFSAERTGGSVSTLTIQRTQQEDSAVYLCASSAGGGGNTEAFFGQGTRLTVV.

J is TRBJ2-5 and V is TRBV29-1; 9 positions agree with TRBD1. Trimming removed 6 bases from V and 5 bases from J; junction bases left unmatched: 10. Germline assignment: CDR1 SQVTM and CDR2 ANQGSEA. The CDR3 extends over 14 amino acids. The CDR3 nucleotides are TGCAGCGTAGAACAGGGGGCAGTTGGGGAGACCCAGTACTTC. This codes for CSVEQGAVGETQYF.

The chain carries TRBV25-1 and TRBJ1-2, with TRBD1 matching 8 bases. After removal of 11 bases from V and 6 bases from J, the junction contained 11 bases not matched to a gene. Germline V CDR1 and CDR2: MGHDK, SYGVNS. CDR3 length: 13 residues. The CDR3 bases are TGTGCCGCAAGGCAGGGGGCGTCGAATGGCTACACCTTC. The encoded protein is CAARQGASNGYTF.

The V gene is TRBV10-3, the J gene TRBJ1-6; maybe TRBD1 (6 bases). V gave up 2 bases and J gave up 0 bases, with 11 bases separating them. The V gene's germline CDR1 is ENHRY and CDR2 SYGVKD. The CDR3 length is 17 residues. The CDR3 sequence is CAISEPGESSYNSPLHF. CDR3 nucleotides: TGTGCCATCAGTGAGCCAGGGGAGAGCTCCTATAATTCACCCCTCCACTTT.

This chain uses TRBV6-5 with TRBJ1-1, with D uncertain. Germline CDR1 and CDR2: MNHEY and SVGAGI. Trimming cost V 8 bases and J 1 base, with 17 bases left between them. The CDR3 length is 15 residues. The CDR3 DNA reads TGTGCCAGCCATTCGCCTACATGGGCGAACACTGAAGCTTTCTTT. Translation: CASHSPTWANTEAFF.

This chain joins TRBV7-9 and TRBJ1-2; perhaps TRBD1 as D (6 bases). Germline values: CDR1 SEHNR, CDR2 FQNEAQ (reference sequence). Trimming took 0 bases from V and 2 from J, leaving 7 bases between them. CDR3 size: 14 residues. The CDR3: CASSLAGQNYGYTF. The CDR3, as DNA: TGTGCCAGCAGCTTAGCAGGACAGAACTATGGCTACACCTTC.

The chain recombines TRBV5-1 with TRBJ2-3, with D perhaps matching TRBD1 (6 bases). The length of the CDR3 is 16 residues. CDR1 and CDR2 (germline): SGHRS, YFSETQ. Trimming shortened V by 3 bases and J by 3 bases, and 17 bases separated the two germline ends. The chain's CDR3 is CASSSLNRVGTDTQYF. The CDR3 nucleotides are TGCGCCAGCAGCTCCCTCAACAGGGTGGGGACAGATACGCAGTATTTT.

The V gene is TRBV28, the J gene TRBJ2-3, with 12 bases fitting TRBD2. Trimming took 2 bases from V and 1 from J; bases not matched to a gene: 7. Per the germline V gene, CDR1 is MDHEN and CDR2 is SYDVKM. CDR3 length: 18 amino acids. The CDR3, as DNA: TGTGCCAGCAGTTTACCTTCTAGCGGGGGGGCCGGCACAGATACGCAGTATTTT. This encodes CASSLPSSGGAGTDTQYF.

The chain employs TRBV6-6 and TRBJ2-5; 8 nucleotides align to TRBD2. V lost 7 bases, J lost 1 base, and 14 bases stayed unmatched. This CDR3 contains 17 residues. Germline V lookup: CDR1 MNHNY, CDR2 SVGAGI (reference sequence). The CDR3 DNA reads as TGTGCCAGCACCGCTTCAGTATTTGCGGGGGGCCAAGAGACCCAGTACTTC. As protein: CASTASVFAGGQETQYF.

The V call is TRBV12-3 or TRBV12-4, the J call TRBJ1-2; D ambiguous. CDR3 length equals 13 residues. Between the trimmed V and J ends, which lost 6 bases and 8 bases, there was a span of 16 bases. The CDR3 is CASRGGGPRGYTF. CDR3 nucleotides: TGTGCCAGCAGAGGTGGAGGCCCCAGAGGCTACACCTTC.

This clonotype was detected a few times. The CDR3 sequence is CASSQSTQEQYF. DNA for the CDR3: TGTGCCAGCAGCCAGTCGACTCAGGAGCAGTACTTC. V gene TRBV3-1 combines with J gene TRBJ2-7; D unresolved. CDR1 and CDR2 (germline): LGHDT, YNNKEL (reference sequence). V was clipped by 3 bases and J by 7 bases, with 10 bases between them. This CDR3 spans 12 amino acids.

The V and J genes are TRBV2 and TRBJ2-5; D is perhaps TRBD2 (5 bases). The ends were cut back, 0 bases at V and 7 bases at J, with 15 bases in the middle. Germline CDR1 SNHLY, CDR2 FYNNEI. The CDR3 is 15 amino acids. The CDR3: CASSEASSISGTQYF. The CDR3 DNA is TGTGCCAGCAGTGAAGCGAGCTCTATCAGCGGGACCCAGTACTTC.

CDR3 bases: TGTGCCAACCCGGAGATTCGGGGAAATCAGCCCCAGCATTTT. It yields the protein CANPEIRGNQPQHF. The chain couples TRBV21-1 to TRBJ1-5; the tabulated D call, TRBD1, remains unverified against the DNA. TRBV21-1 is designated a pseudogene. The CDR3 loop spans 14 amino acids.

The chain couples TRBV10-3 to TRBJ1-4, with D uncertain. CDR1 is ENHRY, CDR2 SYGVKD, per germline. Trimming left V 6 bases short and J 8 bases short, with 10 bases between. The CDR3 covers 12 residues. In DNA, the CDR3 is TGTGCCATCAGCGGGGAGGGAGAAAAACTGTTTTTT. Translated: CAISGEGEKLFF.

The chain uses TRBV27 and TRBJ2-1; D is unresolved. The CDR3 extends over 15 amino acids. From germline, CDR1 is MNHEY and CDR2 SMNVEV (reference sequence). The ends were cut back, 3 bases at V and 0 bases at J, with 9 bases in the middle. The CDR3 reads CASSFIASSYNEQFF. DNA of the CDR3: TGTGCCAGCAGTTTTATTGCCAGCTCCTACAATGAGCAGTTCTTC.

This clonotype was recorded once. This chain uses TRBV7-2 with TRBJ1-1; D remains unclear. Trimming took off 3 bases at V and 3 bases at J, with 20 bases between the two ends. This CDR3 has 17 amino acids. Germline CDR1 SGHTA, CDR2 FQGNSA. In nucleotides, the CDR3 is TGTGCCAGCAGCTTGGAAGGGATTGGCCAACGGGACACTGAAGCTTTCTTT. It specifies CASSLEGIGQRDTEAFF. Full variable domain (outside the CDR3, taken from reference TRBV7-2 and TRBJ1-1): GAGVSQSPSNKVTEKGKDVELRCDPISGHTALYWYRQSLGQGLEFLIYFQGNSAPDKSGLPSDRFSAERTGGSVSTLTIQRTQQEDSAVYLCASSLEGIGQRDTEAFFGQGTRLTVV.

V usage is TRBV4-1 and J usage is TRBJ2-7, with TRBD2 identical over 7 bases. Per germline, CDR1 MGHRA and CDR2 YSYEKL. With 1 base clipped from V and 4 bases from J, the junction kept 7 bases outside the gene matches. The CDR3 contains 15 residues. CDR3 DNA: TGCGCCAGCAGCCAAGGGGGAGGGAGGGTTTACGAGCAGTACTTC. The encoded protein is CASSQGGGRVYEQYF.